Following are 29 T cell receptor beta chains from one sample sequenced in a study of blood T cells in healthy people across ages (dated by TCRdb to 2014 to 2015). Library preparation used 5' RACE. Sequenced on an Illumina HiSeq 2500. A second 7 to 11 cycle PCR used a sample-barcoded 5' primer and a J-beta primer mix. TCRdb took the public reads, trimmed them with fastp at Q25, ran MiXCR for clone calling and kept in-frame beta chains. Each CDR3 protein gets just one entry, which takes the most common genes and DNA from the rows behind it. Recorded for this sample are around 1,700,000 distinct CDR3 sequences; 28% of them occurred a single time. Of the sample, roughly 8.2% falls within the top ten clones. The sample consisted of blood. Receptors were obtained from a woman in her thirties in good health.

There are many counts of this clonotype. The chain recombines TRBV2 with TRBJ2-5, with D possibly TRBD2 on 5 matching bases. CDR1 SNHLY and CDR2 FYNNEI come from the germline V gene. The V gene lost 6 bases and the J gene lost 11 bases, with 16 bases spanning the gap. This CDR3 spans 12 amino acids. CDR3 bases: TGTGCCAGCAGGGAGTGGCGGGCAGAGCAGTACTTC. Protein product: CASREWRAEQYF.

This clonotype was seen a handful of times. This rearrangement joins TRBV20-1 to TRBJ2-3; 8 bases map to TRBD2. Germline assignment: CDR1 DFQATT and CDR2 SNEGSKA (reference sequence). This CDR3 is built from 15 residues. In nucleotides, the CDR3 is TGCTCCTCCCCAGCAGCGGGGGCCCTCACAGATACGCAGTATTTT. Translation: CSSPAAGALTDTQYF.

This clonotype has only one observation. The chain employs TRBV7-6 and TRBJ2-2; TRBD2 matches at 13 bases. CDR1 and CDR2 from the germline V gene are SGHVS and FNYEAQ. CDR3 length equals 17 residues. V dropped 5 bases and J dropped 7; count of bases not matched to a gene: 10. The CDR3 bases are TGTGCCAGCAGCCCTCCCGGACTAGCGGGGGAGAACGGGGAGCTGTTTTTT. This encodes CASSPPGLAGENGELFF.

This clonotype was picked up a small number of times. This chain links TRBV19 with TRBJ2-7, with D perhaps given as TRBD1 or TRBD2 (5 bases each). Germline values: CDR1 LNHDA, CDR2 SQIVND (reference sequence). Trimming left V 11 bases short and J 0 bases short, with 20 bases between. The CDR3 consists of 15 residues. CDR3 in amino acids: CAGSSRDVSSYEQYF. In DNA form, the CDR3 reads TGTGCCGGTTCCTCCCGGGACGTCAGCTCCTACGAGCAGTACTTC.

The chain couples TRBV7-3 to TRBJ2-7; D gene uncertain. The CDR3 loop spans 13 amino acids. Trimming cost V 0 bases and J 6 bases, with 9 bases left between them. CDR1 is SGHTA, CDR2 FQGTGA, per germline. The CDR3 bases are TGTGCCAGCAGCTTAACGGAATCTGCCGAGCAGTACTTC. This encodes CASSLTESAEQYF.

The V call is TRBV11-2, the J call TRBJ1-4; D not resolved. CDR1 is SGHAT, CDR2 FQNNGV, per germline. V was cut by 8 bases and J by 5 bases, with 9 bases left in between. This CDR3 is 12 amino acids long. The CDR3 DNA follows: TGTGCCAGCGGGTACCCAAATGAAAAACTGTTTTTT. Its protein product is CASGYPNEKLFF.

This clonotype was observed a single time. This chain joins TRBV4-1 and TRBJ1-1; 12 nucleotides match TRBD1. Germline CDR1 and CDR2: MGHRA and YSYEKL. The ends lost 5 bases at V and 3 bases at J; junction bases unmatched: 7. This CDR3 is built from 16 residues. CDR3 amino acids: CASSNRDRGPDTEAFF. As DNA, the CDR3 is TGCGCCAGCAGCAACCGGGACAGGGGGCCTGACACTGAAGCTTTCTTT.

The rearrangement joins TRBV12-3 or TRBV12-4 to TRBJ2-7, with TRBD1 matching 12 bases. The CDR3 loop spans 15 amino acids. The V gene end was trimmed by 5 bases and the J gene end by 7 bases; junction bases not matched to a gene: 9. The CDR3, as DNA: TGTGCCAGCAGTCGGACCGGGACAGGGGGCAGGGAGCAGTACTTC. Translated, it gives CASSRTGTGGREQYF.

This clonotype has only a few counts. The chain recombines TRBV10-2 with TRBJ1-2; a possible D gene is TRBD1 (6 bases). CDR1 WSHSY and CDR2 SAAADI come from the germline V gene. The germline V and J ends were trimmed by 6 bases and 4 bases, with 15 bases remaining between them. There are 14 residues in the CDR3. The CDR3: CASSQGSPLYGYTF. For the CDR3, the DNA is TGCGCCAGCAGCCAGGGGTCCCCCCTCTATGGCTACACCTTC.

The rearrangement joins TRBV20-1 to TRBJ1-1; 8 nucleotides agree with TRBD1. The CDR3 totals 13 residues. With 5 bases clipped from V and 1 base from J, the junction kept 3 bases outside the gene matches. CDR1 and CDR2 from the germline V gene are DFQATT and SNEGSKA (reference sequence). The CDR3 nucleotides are TGCAGTGCTGGTACAGGGGGGAACACTGAAGCTTTCTTT. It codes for CSAGTGGNTEAFF.

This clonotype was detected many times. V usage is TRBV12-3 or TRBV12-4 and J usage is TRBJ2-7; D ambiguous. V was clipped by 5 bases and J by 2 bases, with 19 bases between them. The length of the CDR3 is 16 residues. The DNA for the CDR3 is TGTGCCAGCAGTCCCCAAGGTTTCGGCAGACCCTACGAGCAGTACTTC. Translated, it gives CASSPQGFGRPYEQYF.

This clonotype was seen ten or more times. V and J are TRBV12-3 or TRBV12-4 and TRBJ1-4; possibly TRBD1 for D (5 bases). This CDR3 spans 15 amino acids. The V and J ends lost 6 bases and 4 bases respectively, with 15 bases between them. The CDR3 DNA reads TGTGCCAGCAGCCTCGGGGCAGCCGGTAATGAAAAACTGTTTTTT. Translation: CASSLGAAGNEKLFF.

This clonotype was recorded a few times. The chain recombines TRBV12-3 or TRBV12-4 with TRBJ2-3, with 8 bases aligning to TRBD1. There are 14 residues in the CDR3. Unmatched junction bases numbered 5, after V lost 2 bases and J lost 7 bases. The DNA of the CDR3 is TGTGCCAGCAGTTTATTGGACAGGGAAAATACGCAGTATTTT. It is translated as CASSLLDRENTQYF.

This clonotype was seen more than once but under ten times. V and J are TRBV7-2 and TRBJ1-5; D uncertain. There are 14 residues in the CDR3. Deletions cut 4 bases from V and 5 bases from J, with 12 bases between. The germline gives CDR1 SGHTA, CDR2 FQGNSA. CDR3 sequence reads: CASSSRGQYQPQHF. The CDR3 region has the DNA TGTGCCAGCAGCTCGCGGGGTCAGTATCAGCCCCAGCATTTT.

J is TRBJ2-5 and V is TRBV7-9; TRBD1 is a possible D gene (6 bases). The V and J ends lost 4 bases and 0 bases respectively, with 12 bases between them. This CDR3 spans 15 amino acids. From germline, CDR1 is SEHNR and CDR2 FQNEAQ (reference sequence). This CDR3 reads CASSSFRTDQETQYF. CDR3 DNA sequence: TGTGCCAGCAGCTCGTTCCGGACAGACCAAGAGACCCAGTACTTC.

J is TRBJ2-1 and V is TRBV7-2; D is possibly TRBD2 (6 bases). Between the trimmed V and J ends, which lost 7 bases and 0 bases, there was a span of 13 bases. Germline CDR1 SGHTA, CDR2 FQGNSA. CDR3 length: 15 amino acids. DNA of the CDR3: TGTGCCAGCAACCGCATAGCGGCCTCCTACAATGAGCAGTTCTTC. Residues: CASNRIAASYNEQFF.

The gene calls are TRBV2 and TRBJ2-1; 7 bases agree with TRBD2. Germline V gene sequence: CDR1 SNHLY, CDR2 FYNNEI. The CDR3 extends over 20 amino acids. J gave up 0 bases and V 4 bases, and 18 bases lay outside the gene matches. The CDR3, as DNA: TGTGCCAGCAGTGCCGGGGGAGGGACGGTAGCCGGTAGCTCCTACAATGAGCAGTTCTTC. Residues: CASSAGGGTVAGSSYNEQFF.

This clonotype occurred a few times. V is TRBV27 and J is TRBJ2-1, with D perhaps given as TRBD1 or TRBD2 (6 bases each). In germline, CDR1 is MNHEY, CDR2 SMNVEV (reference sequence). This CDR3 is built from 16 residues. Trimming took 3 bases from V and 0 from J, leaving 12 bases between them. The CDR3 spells CASSFSGGLSYNEQFF. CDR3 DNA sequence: TGTGCCAGCAGTTTCTCCGGGGGCCTCTCCTACAATGAGCAGTTCTTC.

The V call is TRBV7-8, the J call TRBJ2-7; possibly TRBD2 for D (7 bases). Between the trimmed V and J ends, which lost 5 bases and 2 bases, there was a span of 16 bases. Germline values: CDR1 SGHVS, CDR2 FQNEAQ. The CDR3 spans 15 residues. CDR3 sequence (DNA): TGTGCCAGCAGCCCGAGGGGGGGACCCACCTACGAGCAGTACTTC. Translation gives CASSPRGGPTYEQYF.

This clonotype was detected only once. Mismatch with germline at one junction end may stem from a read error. The CDR3 loop is CAASEPGTGRETQYF. The CDR3 DNA reads as TGTGCCGCCAGTGAACCCGGGACAGGGAGAGAGACCCAGTACTTC. V is TRBV24-1 and J is TRBJ2-4, with TRBD1 matching 9 bases. The J call may be faulty, since TRBJ2-5 better matches the DNA end. This CDR3 spans 15 amino acids. Germline V CDR1 and CDR2: KGHDR, SFDVKD.

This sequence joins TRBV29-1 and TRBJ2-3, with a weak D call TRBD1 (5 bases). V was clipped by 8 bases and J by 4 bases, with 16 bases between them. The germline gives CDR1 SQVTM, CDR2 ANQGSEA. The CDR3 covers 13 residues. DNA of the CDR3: TGCAGCTTAACCGGACCCAGGGCAGATACGCAGTATTTT. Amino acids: CSLTGPRADTQYF.

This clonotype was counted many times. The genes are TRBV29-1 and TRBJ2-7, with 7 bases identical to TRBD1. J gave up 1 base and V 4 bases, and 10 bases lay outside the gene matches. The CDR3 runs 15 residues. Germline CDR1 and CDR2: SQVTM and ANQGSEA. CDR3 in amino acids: CSVADLQGQSYEQYF. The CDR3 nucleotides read TGCAGCGTTGCGGACCTACAGGGGCAATCCTACGAGCAGTACTTC.

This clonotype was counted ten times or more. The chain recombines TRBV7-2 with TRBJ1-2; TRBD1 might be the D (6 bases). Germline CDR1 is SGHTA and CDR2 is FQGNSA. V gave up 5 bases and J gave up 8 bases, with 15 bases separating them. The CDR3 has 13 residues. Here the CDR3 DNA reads TGTGCCAGCAGCCCACAGGGTTCACACGGCTACACCTTC. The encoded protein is CASSPQGSHGYTF.

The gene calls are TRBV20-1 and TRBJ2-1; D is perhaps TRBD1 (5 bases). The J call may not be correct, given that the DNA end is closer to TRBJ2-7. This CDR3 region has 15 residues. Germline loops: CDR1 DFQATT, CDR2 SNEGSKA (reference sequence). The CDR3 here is CSARAGLSSYNGQYF. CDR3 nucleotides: TGCAGTGCTAGAGCAGGGCTAAGCTCCTACAATGGGCAGTACTTC.

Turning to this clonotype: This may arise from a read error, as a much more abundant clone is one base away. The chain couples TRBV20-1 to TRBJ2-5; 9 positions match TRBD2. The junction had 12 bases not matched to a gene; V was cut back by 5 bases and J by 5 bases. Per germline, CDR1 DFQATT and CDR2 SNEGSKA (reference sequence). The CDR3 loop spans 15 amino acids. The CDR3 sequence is CSAGVPSGAWETQYF. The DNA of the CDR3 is TGCAGTGCTGGAGTACCTAGCGGGGCCTGGGAGACCCAGTACTTC.

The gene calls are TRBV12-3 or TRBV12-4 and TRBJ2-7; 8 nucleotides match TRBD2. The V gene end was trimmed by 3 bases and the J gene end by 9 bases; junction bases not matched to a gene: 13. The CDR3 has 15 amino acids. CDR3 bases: TGTGCCAGCAGTTTTGGAGGGACTAGAAACCACGGGCAGTACTTC. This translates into CASSFGGTRNHGQYF.

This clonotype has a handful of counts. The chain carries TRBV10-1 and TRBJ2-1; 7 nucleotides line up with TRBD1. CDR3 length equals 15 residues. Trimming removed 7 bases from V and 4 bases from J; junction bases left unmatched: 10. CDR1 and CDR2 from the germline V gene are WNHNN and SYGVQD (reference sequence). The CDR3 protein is CASTIRTGPYNEQFF. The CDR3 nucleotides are TGCGCCAGCACCATTAGGACAGGACCTTACAATGAGCAGTTCTTC.

CDR3 bases: TGCGCCAGCAGCTTGGCCGGTGGGGGCCTCACTGAAGCTTTCTTT. This translates into CASSLAGGGLTEAFF. V and J are TRBV5-1 and TRBJ1-1, with D perhaps matching TRBD1 (6 bases). Trimming shortened V by 0 bases and J by 4 bases, and 13 bases separated the two germline ends. The CDR3 consists of 15 residues. CDR1 is SGHRS and CDR2 is YFSETQ in the germline V gene.

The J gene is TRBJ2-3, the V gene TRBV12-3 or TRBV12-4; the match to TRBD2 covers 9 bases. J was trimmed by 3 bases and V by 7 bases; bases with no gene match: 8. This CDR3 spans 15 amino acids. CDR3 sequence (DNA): TGTGCCAGCATGGTACTAGCGGGCGGGACAGATACGCAGTATTTT. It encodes CASMVLAGGTDTQYF.